This T cell receptor (beta chain) was sequenced during a study of control samples from healthy donors and cancer patients. Produced via immunoSEQ multiplex PCR; TCRdb's table is partial and in-frame only. The table shows around 50,000 clones, with around 93% occurring only once. The CDR3 has 14 residues. Per the germline V gene, CDR1 is SGDLS and CDR2 is YYNGEE. V dropped 1 base and J dropped 0 bases, with 5 bases sitting between them. A single count supports this clone. This TCR derives from a man aged 30 to 39 with colorectal cancer. The chain carries TRBV9 and TRBJ2-1; no firm D call. The sequenced sample consisted of PBMCs. Here the CDR3 reads CASSVSGSYNEQFF. CDR3 nucleotide sequence: TGTGCCAGCAGCGTAAGTGGCTCCTACAATGAGCAGTTCTTC.